The 2 T cell receptor beta chains below were found in one sample sequenced in a study of blood T cells in healthy people across ages. Then a second PCR, running roughly 7 to 11 cycles, was carried out with a sample-barcoded 5' primer and a J-beta primer mix. TCRdb called the 5' RACE reads again in MiXCR, with one record for every CDR3 protein. This sample yields more than 600,000 distinct CDR3 sequences, of which around 25% are seen a single time; 9.4% belongs to the top ten. The same sample was also studied in work on T cells of mothers and their children.

Sequenced: blood. All receptors derive from a boy aged 5 to 17 in good health.

The chain carries TRBV25-1 and TRBJ2-1; unclear D gene. The CDR3 loop spans 14 amino acids. Germline loops: CDR1 MGHDK, CDR2 SYGVNS. V was trimmed by 4 bases and J by 6 bases, leaving 13 bases between them. In DNA, the CDR3 is TGTGCCAGCAGTGGATTGGGCAGAAGCAATGAGCAGTTCTTC. Its protein is CASSGLGRSNEQFF.

The V call is TRBV5-6, the J call TRBJ1-5; 7 bases fit TRBD1. V gave up 4 bases and J gave up 2 bases; unmatched junction bases: 3. Germline CDR1 is SGHDT and CDR2 is YYEEEE. CDR3 length: 14 residues. The CDR3 reads CASSRGQGNQPQHF. DNA of the CDR3: TGTGCCAGCAGCCGAGGACAGGGCAATCAGCCCCAGCATTTT.